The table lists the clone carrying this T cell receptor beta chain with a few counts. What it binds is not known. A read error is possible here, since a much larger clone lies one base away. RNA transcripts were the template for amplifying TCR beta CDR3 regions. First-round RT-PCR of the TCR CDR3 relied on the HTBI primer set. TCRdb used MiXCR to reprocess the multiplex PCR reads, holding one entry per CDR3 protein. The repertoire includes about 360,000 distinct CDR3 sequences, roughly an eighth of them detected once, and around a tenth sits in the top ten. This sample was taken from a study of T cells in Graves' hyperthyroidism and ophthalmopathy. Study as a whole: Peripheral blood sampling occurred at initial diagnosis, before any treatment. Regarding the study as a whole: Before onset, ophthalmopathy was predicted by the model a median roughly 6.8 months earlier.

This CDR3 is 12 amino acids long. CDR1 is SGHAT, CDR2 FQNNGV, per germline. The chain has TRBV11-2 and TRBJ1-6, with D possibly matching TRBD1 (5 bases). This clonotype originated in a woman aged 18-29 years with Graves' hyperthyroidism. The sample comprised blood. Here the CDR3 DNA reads TGTGCCAGCGGCTTAGAGCAGGGACCCCTCCACTTT. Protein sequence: CASGLEQGPLHF.